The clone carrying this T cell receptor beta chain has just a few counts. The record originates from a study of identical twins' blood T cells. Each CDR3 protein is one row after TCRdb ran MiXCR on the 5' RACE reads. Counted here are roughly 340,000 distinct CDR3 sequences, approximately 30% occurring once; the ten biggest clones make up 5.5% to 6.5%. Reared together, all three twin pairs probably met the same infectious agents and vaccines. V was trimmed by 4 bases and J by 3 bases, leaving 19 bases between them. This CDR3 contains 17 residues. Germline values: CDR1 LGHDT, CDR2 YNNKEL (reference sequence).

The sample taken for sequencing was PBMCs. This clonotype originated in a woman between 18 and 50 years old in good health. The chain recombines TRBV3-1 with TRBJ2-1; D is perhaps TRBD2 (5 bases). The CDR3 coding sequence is TGTGCCAGCAGCCCATCGAAGTGGGAGCTCGGCTACAATGAGCAGTTCTTC. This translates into CASSPSKWELGYNEQFF.